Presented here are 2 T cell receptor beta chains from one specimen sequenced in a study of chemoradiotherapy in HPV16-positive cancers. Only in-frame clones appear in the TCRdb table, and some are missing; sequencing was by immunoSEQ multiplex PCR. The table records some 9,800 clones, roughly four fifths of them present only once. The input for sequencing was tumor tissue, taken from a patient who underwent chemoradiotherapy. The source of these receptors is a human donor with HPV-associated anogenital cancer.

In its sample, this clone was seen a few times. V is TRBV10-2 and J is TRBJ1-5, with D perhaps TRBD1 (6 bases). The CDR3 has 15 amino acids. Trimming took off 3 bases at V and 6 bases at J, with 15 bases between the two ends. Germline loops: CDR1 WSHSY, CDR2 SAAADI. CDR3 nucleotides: TGCGCCAGCAGTGAAGGGGGTACGTTACTTCAGCCCCAGCATTTT. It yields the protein CASSEGGTLLQPQHF.

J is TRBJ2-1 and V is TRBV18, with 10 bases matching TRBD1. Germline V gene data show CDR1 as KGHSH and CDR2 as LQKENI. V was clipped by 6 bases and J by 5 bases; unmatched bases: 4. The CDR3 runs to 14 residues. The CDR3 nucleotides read TGTGCCAGCTCGCGGGACAGGGGACACAATGAGCAGTTCTTC. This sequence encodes CASSRDRGHNEQFF.